This TCR beta chain was captured by sequencing in a study of beta chain features in type 1 diabetes. The V end lost 5 bases, the J end lost 11 bases, and 12 bases lay between the germline ends. The length of the CDR3 is 12 residues. CDR1 is SEHNR, CDR2 FQNEAQ, per germline (reference sequence). All of the isolated RNA was reverse transcribed, so expressed TCRB transcripts were sequenced. TCRdb's copy holds only in-frame clones and misses some; the assay was immunoSEQ multiplex PCR. The top ten hold over 0.035% of the sample, which has roughly 450,000 clones, about an eighth seen once. This clone has just a few counts.

This sequence was found in a young woman in good health. This chain joins TRBV7-9 and TRBJ1-4, with D perhaps TRBD1 (5 bases). Sequenced sample: naive CD4+ T cells from blood. The CDR3 loop reads CASSRMTEKLFF. For the CDR3, the DNA is TGTGCCAGCAGCCGAATGACAGAGAAACTGTTTTTT. Based on the CDR3 plus reference TRBV7-9 and TRBJ1-4, the full variable domain is DTGVSQNPRHKITKRGQNVTFRCDPISEHNRLYWYRQTLGQGPEFLTYFQNEAQLEKSRLLSDRFSAERPKGSFSTLEIQRTEQGDSAMYLCASSRMTEKLFFGSGTQLSVL.